This passage covers 22 T cell receptor beta chains from one sample sequenced in a study of CD8+ T cells in alopecia areata. RNA was isolated and reverse transcribed to cDNA, the sequencing template. The table came from immunoSEQ multiplex PCR; TCRdb's copy has only in-frame clones and leaves some out. The sample includes about 200,000 clones, approximately 61% of them seen just once. Material: CD4+ T cells sorted from blood, obtained at week 0. All receptors derive from a human donor with alopecia areata.

The V call is TRBV5-1, the J call TRBJ2-1; the D is unclear. This CDR3 region has 13 residues. Trimming shortened V by 2 bases and J by 7 bases, and 10 bases separated the two germline ends. Germline CDR1 reads SGHRS; CDR2 reads YFSETQ. As DNA, the CDR3 is TGCGCCAGCAGCTTAGGCACAGCTAATGAGCAGTTCTTC. The encoded protein is CASSLGTANEQFF.

The V and J genes are TRBV29-1 and TRBJ1-3; D not certain. V shed 3 bases and J shed 0 bases, with 6 bases lying between them. CDR3 size: 13 residues. Germline values: CDR1 SQVTM, CDR2 ANQGSEA. The CDR3 loop is CSVDADSGNTIYF. The CDR3 coding sequence is TGCAGCGTTGACGCGGACTCTGGAAACACCATATATTTT.

The gene calls are TRBV6-5 and TRBJ1-6, with D tentatively TRBD1 (5 bases). Trimming shortened V by 2 bases and J by 6 bases, and 14 bases separated the two germline ends. Looked up from germline, CDR1 is MNHEY and CDR2 is SVGAGI. The CDR3 extends over 16 amino acids. DNA for the CDR3: TGTGCCAGCAGTTACGGGGACCGGAGGGGTAATTCACCCCTCCACTTT. Its translation: CASSYGDRRGNSPLHF.

The sample holds a few counts of this clone. J is TRBJ1-2 and V is TRBV7-9, with 8 bases fitting TRBD1. CDR3 length equals 13 residues. J gave up 8 bases and V 3 bases, and 5 bases lay outside the gene matches. Germline loops: CDR1 SEHNR, CDR2 FQNEAQ (reference sequence). CDR3 region: CASSFDRGGGYTF. CDR3 in DNA: TGTGCCAGCAGCTTCGACAGGGGCGGCGGCTACACCTTC. The full variable domain, its missing parts supplied by reference TRBV7-9 and TRBJ1-2, is DTGVSQNPRHKITKRGQNVTFRCDPISEHNRLYWYRQTLGQGPEFLTYFQNEAQLEKSRLLSDRFSAERPKGSFSTLEIQRTEQGDSAMYLCASSFDRGGGYTFGSGTRLTVV.

V gene TRBV6-1 combines with J gene TRBJ1-2, with no clear D. V was cut by 1 base and J by 6 bases, with 18 bases left in between. CDR1 and CDR2 (germline): MNHNS, SASEGT. The CDR3 has 16 amino acids. The DNA of the CDR3 is TGTGCCAGCAGTGAAGTGATAGCACAGCTGGGCGATGGCTACACCTTC. It specifies CASSEVIAQLGDGYTF.

The J gene is TRBJ2-1, the V gene TRBV7-6, with D unclear. The CDR3 sequence is 15 residues long. The germline V gene has CDR1 SGHVS and CDR2 FNYEAQ. Trimming left V 1 base short and J 1 base short, with 8 bases between. The CDR3 coding sequence is TGTGCCAGCAGCTTAGGGGAATATTCCTACAATGAGCAGTTCTTC. Encoded protein: CASSLGEYSYNEQFF.

J is TRBJ2-5 and V is TRBV30, with D uncertain. CDR1 is GTSNPN and CDR2 is SVGIG in the germline V gene (reference sequence). The CDR3 sequence is 14 residues long. The CDR3, as DNA: TGTGCGGCGCTCCCATCACCGATCGGTGGGACCCAGTACTTC. Residues: CAALPSPIGGTQYF.

This clone has more than one count but fewer than ten. This chain uses TRBV6-1 with TRBJ1-5, with 8 bases that match TRBD1. The ends lost 4 bases at V and 1 base at J; junction bases unmatched: 0. Per germline, CDR1 MNHNS and CDR2 SASEGT. This CDR3 is 14 amino acids long. CDR3 nucleotides: TGTGCCAGCAGTGGACAGGGGAGCAATCAGCCCCAGCATTTT. It yields the protein CASSGQGSNQPQHF.

This clone was observed a few times. The chain combines TRBV29-1 with TRBJ2-1; the D gene is possibly TRBD2 (5 bases). V was pared by 7 bases and J by 1 base, with 14 bases between. Germline values: CDR1 SQVTM, CDR2 ANQGSEA. CDR3 length equals 14 residues. CDR3 amino acids: CSARPLGSYNEQFF. The CDR3 DNA sequence: TGCAGCGCCAGACCACTAGGGTCCTACAATGAGCAGTTCTTC.

V gene TRBV29-1 combines with J gene TRBJ2-1, with 7 bases that match TRBD2. The CDR3 loop spans 13 amino acids. Germline-derived CDR1 and CDR2 are SQVTM and ANQGSEA. V dropped 4 bases and J dropped 5; count of bases not matched to a gene: 5. In DNA form, the CDR3 reads TGCAGCGTTGGGAAGCGGGAAGACAATGAGCAGTTCTTC. Translation: CSVGKREDNEQFF.

This clone was found a few times. V and J are TRBV14 and TRBJ2-7; the D gene could be TRBD1 or TRBD2 (5 bases each). The germline V gene encodes CDR1 SGHDN and CDR2 FVKESK. Trimming pared 2 bases from V and 6 bases from J, leaving 11 bases between. The CDR3 length is 13 residues. The CDR3 sequence: CASSQLGVAEQYF. CDR3 DNA sequence: TGTGCCAGCAGCCAACTGGGGGTGGCCGAGCAGTACTTC.

V gene TRBV29-1 combines with J gene TRBJ2-7; tentative D call: TRBD1 (6 bases). Per germline, CDR1 SQVTM and CDR2 ANQGSEA. This CDR3 comprises 12 residues. The germline V and J ends were trimmed by 2 bases and 2 bases, with 7 bases remaining between them. The CDR3 coding sequence is TGCAGCGTTGAAAAGGGGGCCTACGAGCAGTACTTC. Amino acids: CSVEKGAYEQYF.

This clone was seen a few times. The chain has TRBV7-8 and TRBJ1-6; 9 nucleotides line up with TRBD1. J lost 9 bases, V lost 5 bases, and 23 bases had no gene match. The germline gives CDR1 SGHVS, CDR2 FQNEAQ. The CDR3 has 20 amino acids. The CDR3 protein is CASSLYPPDRGREKGSPLHF. The DNA of the CDR3 is TGTGCCAGCAGCCTTTACCCTCCGGACAGGGGAAGAGAAAAGGGTTCACCCCTCCACTTT.

The V and J genes are TRBV30 and TRBJ1-2; 7 nucleotides line up with TRBD1. The trim removed 2 bases at V and 8 bases at J, leaving 8 bases unmatched. Germline CDR1 reads GTSNPN; CDR2 reads SVGIG (reference sequence). The CDR3 sequence is 13 residues long. The CDR3 protein is CAWSSQGFKGYTF. CDR3 DNA: TGTGCCTGGAGTTCACAGGGGTTCAAAGGCTACACCTTC.

V and J are TRBV6-5 and TRBJ1-1; D uncertain. The V end was cut by 7 bases, the J end by 13 bases, with 19 bases between. Germline V gene sequence: CDR1 MNHEY, CDR2 SVGAGI. CDR3 size: 12 residues. The CDR3: CASTPGHGWFFF. CDR3 nucleotides: TGTGCCAGCACCCCAGGCCACGGCTGGTTTTTCTTT.

Regarding this clone: Germline is not matched at one junction end, which may reflect a read error. Within the sample, other DNA sequences also encode this same CDR3. In DNA form, the CDR3 reads TGCGCCAGCAGAGATCTTAGCGGGACCCTCTACGAGCAGTACTTC. The encoded protein is CASRDLSGTLYEQYF. The chain links TRBV2 to TRBJ2-7; 8 bases align to TRBD2. The CDR3 length is 15 residues. Per the germline V gene, CDR1 is SNHLY and CDR2 is FYNNEI.

The chain employs TRBV4-1 and TRBJ1-5; D call uncertain. The CDR3 is made up of 17 amino acids. Germline V gene lookup returns CDR1 MGHRA and CDR2 YSYEKL. Trimming cost V 0 bases and J 2 bases, with 14 bases left between them. The CDR3 here is CASSQELWESGNQPQHF. For the CDR3, the DNA is TGCGCCAGCAGCCAAGAACTTTGGGAGTCCGGCAATCAGCCCCAGCATTTT.

The J gene is TRBJ1-2, the V gene TRBV9; D may be TRBD1 (6 bases). This CDR3 spans 15 amino acids. CDR1 is SGDLS, CDR2 YYNGEE, per germline. Trimming took 0 bases from V and 8 from J, leaving 17 bases between them. The CDR3 region is CASSVVQGGYSGYTF. The CDR3 nucleotides are TGTGCCAGCAGCGTAGTACAGGGCGGGTACTCCGGCTACACCTTC.

The chain carries TRBV30 and TRBJ1-1; a possible D gene is TRBD1 (5 bases). Trimming left V 3 bases short and J 3 bases short, with 11 bases between. The CDR3 is made up of 13 amino acids. The germline gives CDR1 GTSNPN, CDR2 SVGIG (reference sequence). The CDR3 sequence: CAWRGDWDTEAFF. The CDR3 DNA sequence: TGTGCCTGGAGGGGGGATTGGGACACTGAAGCTTTCTTT.

The chain joins TRBV25-1 to TRBJ1-6; no firm D call. The CDR3 runs to 13 residues. The germline V and J ends were trimmed by 3 bases and 10 bases, with 10 bases remaining between them. Per germline, CDR1 MGHDK and CDR2 SYGVNS. The CDR3 DNA reads as TGTGCCAGCAGTGATCAAGGTTGGTCACCCCTCCACTTT. Encoded protein: CASSDQGWSPLHF.

The chain joins TRBV5-1 to TRBJ2-7; D is perhaps TRBD1 (6 bases). V gave up 3 bases and J gave up 1 base, with 11 bases separating them. The CDR3 runs to 14 residues. Germline lookup yields CDR1 SGHRS and CDR2 YFSETQ. This CDR3 reads CASSSTGQSYEQYF. In DNA, the CDR3 is TGCGCCAGCAGCTCGACTGGACAGTCCTACGAGCAGTACTTC.

This clone was seen a single time. The rearrangement uses TRBV7-3 and TRBJ2-6; 9 bases line up with TRBD1. CDR3 size: 13 residues. Germline-derived CDR1 and CDR2 are SGHTA and FQGTGA. V was pared by 5 bases and J by 10 bases, with 3 bases of the junction left unmatched. Written as DNA, the CDR3 is TGTGCCAGCAGCACCGGGACAGGGAACGTCCTGACTTTC. It codes for CASSTGTGNVLTF.